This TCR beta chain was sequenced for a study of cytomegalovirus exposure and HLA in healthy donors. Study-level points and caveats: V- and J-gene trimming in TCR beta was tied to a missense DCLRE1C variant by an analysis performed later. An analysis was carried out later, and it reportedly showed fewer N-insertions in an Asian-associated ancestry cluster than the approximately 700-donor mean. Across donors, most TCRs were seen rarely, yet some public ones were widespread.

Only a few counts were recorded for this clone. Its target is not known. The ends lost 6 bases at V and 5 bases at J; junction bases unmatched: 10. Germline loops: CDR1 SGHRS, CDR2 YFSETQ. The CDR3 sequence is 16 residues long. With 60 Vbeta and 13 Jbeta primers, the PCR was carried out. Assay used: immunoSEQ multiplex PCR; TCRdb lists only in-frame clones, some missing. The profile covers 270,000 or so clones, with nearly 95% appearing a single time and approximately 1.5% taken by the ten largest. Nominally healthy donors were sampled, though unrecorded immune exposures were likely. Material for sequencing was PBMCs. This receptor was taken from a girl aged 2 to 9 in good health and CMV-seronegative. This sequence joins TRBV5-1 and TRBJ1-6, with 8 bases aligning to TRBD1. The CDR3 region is CASKASRDRNNSPLHF. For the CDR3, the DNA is TGCGCCAGCAAGGCTAGCCGGGACAGGAATAATTCACCCCTCCACTTT.